What follows are 26 T cell receptor beta chains derived from one specimen sequenced in a study of cytomegalovirus exposure and HLA in healthy donors. Primers included in the PCR were 60 Vbeta and 13 Jbeta primers. Sequencing was performed with immunoSEQ multiplex PCR; in TCRdb, only in-frame clones are kept and a portion is missing. This table holds roughly 120,000 clones, under 90% found once. Sequencing was done on a sample of PBMCs. Source of these receptors: a female donor in good health and CMV-seropositive.

This clone occurred a few times. The chain couples TRBV6-1 to TRBJ1-5; TRBD1 matches at 10 bases. V was clipped by 4 bases and J by 4 bases; unmatched bases: 7. The CDR3 is made up of 16 amino acids. The germline V gene has CDR1 MNHNS and CDR2 SASEGT. The CDR3 region has the DNA TGTGCCAGCAGTGGCCCGGGACAGGGGACAAATCAGCCCCAGCATTTT. Residues: CASSGPGQGTNQPQHF.

The chain employs TRBV7-8 and TRBJ2-7; 11 bases align to TRBD2. Germline V gene data show CDR1 as SGHVS and CDR2 as FQNEAQ. This CDR3 region has 17 residues. V lost 2 bases and J lost 3; bases outside the gene matches: 9. The CDR3: CASSLRVAGGLYYEQYF. DNA for the CDR3: TGTGCCAGCAGCTTAAGGGTAGCGGGGGGGCTTTACTACGAGCAGTACTTC.

The rearrangement joins TRBV11-2 to TRBJ1-4; no definite D call. From germline, CDR1 is SGHAT and CDR2 FQNNGV. This CDR3 has 15 amino acids. V was clipped by 0 bases and J by 5 bases, with 10 bases between them. The CDR3 here is CASSLERASNEKLFF. The CDR3 nucleotides are TGTGCCAGCAGCTTAGAGCGGGCCTCCAATGAAAAACTGTTTTTT. Full variable domain (remainder filled in from reference TRBV11-2 and TRBJ1-4): EAGVAQSPRYKIIEKRQSVAFWCNPISGHATLYWYQQILGQGPKLLIQFQNNGVVDDSQLPKDRFSAERLKGVDSTLKIQPAKLEDSAVYLCASSLERASNEKLFFGSGTQLSVL.

This chain connects TRBV18 to TRBJ1-3; perhaps TRBD1 as D (5 bases). CDR1 and CDR2 from the germline V gene are KGHSH and LQKENI. The CDR3 has 17 residues. Trimming stripped 2 bases from V and 0 bases from J, with 14 bases between. The CDR3 DNA reads TGTGCCAGCTCACCATCTGACAGCCATCCCTCTGGAAACACCATATATTTT. Translating gives CASSPSDSHPSGNTIYF. The entire variable domain, with the rest obtained from reference TRBV18 and TRBJ1-3, is as follows: NAGVMQNPRHLVRRRGQEARLRCSPMKGHSHVYWYRQLPEEGLKFMVYLQKENIIDESGMPKERFSAEFPKEGPSILRIQQVVRGDSAAYFCASSPSDSHPSGNTIYFGEGSWLTVV.

This clone was detected once. This sample also contains other DNA sequences that code for the same CDR3. The rearrangement uses TRBV5-1 and TRBJ2-1; no definite D call. Trimming took 0 bases from V and 0 from J, leaving 7 bases between them. Germline V gene sequence: CDR1 SGHRS, CDR2 YFSETQ. The CDR3 is made up of 15 amino acids. The CDR3 DNA sequence: TGCGCCAGCAGCTTGGTGAGGAGCTCCTACAATGAGCAGTTCTTC. Translating it yields CASSLVRSSYNEQFF. Combining the CDR3 with reference TRBV5-1 and TRBJ2-1 gives the whole variable domain KAGVTQTPRYLIKTRGQQVTLSCSPISGHRSVSWYQQTPGQGLQFLFEYFSETQRNKGNFPGRFSGRQFSNSRSEMNVSTLELGDSALYLCASSLVRSSYNEQFFGPGTRLTVL.

This chain joins TRBV6-5 and TRBJ2-7, with D uncertain. Germline V gives CDR1 MNHEY, CDR2 SVGAGI. The CDR3 is 14 residues long. The ends were cut back, 0 bases at V and 3 bases at J, with 9 bases in the middle. The CDR3 is CASSYSAASYEQYF. CDR3 nucleotide sequence: TGTGCCAGCAGTTACTCCGCGGCGAGCTACGAGCAGTACTTC.

CDR3 amino acids: CASSLGTGTNYGYTF. The CDR3 region has the DNA TGTGCCAGCAGCTTGGGGACAGGAACTAACTATGGCTACACCTTC. The chain uses TRBV7-9 and TRBJ1-2, with TRBD1 identical over 8 bases. The CDR3 spans 15 residues. Germline V gene sequence: CDR1 SEHNR, CDR2 FQNEAQ (reference sequence). V dropped 3 bases and J dropped 0; count of bases not matched to a gene: 3.

The chain carries TRBV5-1 and TRBJ2-3, with TRBD2 identical over 7 bases. Germline CDR1 is SGHRS and CDR2 is YFSETQ. This CDR3 is built from 16 residues. V lost 6 bases, J lost 1 base, and 11 bases stayed unmatched. The CDR3 region has the DNA TGCGCCAGCACCCCCATCGGGGGGAGGGGCACAGATACGCAGTATTTT. Protein product: CASTPIGGRGTDTQYF.

This sequence joins TRBV28 and TRBJ1-6, with D possibly TRBD1 on 6 matching bases. The germline V and J ends were trimmed by 5 bases and 7 bases, with 18 bases remaining between them. There are 16 residues in the CDR3. CDR1 MDHEN and CDR2 SYDVKM come from the germline V gene. The chain's CDR3 is CASSLPRTQGNSPLHF. CDR3 sequence (DNA): TGTGCCAGCAGTCTACCCCGGACTCAGGGGAATTCACCCCTCCACTTT.

This clone appeared once. The V and J genes are TRBV18 and TRBJ2-3; 12 bases map to TRBD2. The germline gives CDR1 KGHSH, CDR2 LQKENI. V trimming: 6 bases; J trimming: 3 bases; junction bases outside the gene matches: 4. This CDR3 comprises 15 residues. The DNA of the CDR3 is TGTGCCAGCTCCCAAGGACTAGCGGGGACAGATACGCAGTATTTT. Residues: CASSQGLAGTDTQYF.

The rearrangement links TRBV5-1 to TRBJ2-7, with 8 bases lining up with TRBD1. The junction had 14 bases not matched to a gene; V was cut back by 7 bases and J by 5 bases. The germline CDR1 and CDR2 sequences are SGHRS and YFSETQ. This CDR3 comprises 15 residues. In nucleotides, the CDR3 is TGCGCCAGCCTACGAACAGGGGGAGGATGGGACGAGCAGTACTTC. Residues: CASLRTGGGWDEQYF.

This clone was observed once. CDR3 protein: CASRRDRENTEAFF. The CDR3, as DNA: TGTGCCAGCAGACGAGACAGGGAAAACACTGAAGCTTTCTTT. This chain links TRBV6-5 with TRBJ1-1; 7 bases align to TRBD1. The CDR3 consists of 14 residues. Germline lookup yields CDR1 MNHEY and CDR2 SVGAGI. Losses at the gene ends were 6 bases for V and 2 bases for J; bases not matched to a gene: 6.

The chain couples TRBV11-2 to TRBJ2-7, with 7 bases aligning to TRBD1. The germline gives CDR1 SGHAT, CDR2 FQNNGV. J lost 6 bases, V lost 5 bases, and 4 bases had no gene match. CDR3 length equals 12 residues. CDR3 loop: CASSPTGVEQYF. The CDR3 bases are TGTGCCAGCAGCCCAACAGGGGTCGAGCAGTACTTC.

This chain joins TRBV29-1 and TRBJ2-3; no clear D. The ends were cut back, 7 bases at V and 2 bases at J, with 16 bases in the middle. The CDR3 covers 14 residues. Per the germline V gene, CDR1 is SQVTM and CDR2 is ANQGSEA. The DNA of the CDR3 is TGCAGCGCAGCTCTTCAGCGCGCCACAGATACGCAGTATTTT. Translated, it gives CSAALQRATDTQYF.

The chain carries TRBV7-9 and TRBJ2-1; unclear D gene. Trimming removed 0 bases at V and 2 bases at J, with 8 bases between. Germline V gives CDR1 SEHNR, CDR2 FQNEAQ (reference sequence). This CDR3 is 15 amino acids long. DNA for the CDR3: TGTGCCAGCAGCTTAGCGGGCCAAGCCTACAATGAGCAGTTCTTC. Translating gives CASSLAGQAYNEQFF.

The rearrangement links TRBV19 to TRBJ1-2, with 10 bases fitting TRBD1. The CDR3 extends over 19 amino acids. Per the germline V gene, CDR1 is LNHDA and CDR2 is SQIVND (reference sequence). After removal of 7 bases from V and 4 bases from J, the junction contained 21 bases not matched to a gene. CDR3 bases: TGTGCCAGTACCGCCCCCCCGGGACAGGGGTCGGGTGGTGGCTATGGCTACACCTTC. It codes for CASTAPPGQGSGGGYGYTF.

The chain has TRBV5-1 and TRBJ1-2; the match to TRBD1 covers 9 bases. CDR1 and CDR2 from the germline V gene are SGHRS and YFSETQ. V dropped 4 bases and J dropped 3; count of bases not matched to a gene: 7. CDR3 length equals 15 residues. The CDR3 region is CASSPGDREDYGYTF. The CDR3 region has the DNA TGCGCCAGCAGCCCGGGGGACAGGGAAGACTATGGCTACACCTTC.

V usage is TRBV14 and J usage is TRBJ2-2; D is uncertain. CDR3 size: 14 residues. Looked up from germline, CDR1 is SGHDN and CDR2 is FVKESK. V gave up 4 bases and J gave up 1 base, with 7 bases separating them. For the CDR3, the DNA is TGTGCCAGCAGCCGGTTACAGAACACCGGGGAGCTGTTTTTT. It encodes CASSRLQNTGELFF.

The chain uses TRBV19 and TRBJ1-1, with TRBD1 as a possible D gene (6 bases). V lost 3 bases to trimming and J lost 2 bases, with 16 bases between them. Germline CDR1 LNHDA, CDR2 SQIVND (reference sequence). The CDR3 consists of 16 residues. The CDR3 here is CASSITVGQSNTEAFF. As DNA, the CDR3 is TGTGCCAGTAGTATTACTGTCGGACAGTCTAACACTGAAGCTTTCTTT.

The V gene is TRBV7-9, the J gene TRBJ2-7; a possible D gene is TRBD1 (5 bases). Germline CDR1 and CDR2: SEHNR and FQNEAQ (reference sequence). Trimming took 1 base from V and 9 from J, leaving 16 bases between them. CDR3 length: 14 residues. Written as DNA, the CDR3 is TGTGCCAGCAGCTTAGGGGGTGATCACAGGCGGCAGTACTTC. Translated, it gives CASSLGGDHRRQYF.

The chain couples TRBV6-1 to TRBJ1-6; D possibly corresponds to TRBD1 (6 bases). This CDR3 is 13 amino acids long. With 6 bases removed from V and 8 bases from J, the gap between germline ends came to 11 bases. The germline CDR1 and CDR2 sequences are MNHNS and SASEGT. This chain's CDR3 is CASRWQGHSPLHF. As DNA, the CDR3 is TGTGCCAGCAGATGGCAGGGGCATTCACCCCTCCACTTT.

This chain uses TRBV5-1 with TRBJ2-5; 11 positions agree with TRBD2. Germline V gives CDR1 SGHRS, CDR2 YFSETQ. The J segment lost 4 bases and the V segment lost 4 bases, leaving 12 bases of the junction unmatched. This CDR3 spans 17 amino acids. CDR3 residues: CASSQTSGGVGGETQYF. Here the CDR3 DNA reads TGCGCCAGCAGCCAAACTAGCGGGGGCGTCGGGGGAGAGACCCAGTACTTC.

The chain employs TRBV6-1 and TRBJ1-3, with 10 bases matching TRBD1. J lost 8 bases, V lost 7 bases, and 8 bases had no gene match. CDR3 length equals 14 residues. CDR1 and CDR2 from the germline V gene are MNHNS and SASEGT. CDR3 loop: CASILRTGGDTIYF. The CDR3 nucleotides read TGTGCCAGCATTCTGAGGACAGGGGGGGACACCATATATTTT.

The chain combines TRBV10-2 with TRBJ1-2; D is uncertain. This CDR3 comprises 13 residues. V gave up 0 bases and J gave up 5 bases, with 7 bases separating them. The germline CDR1 and CDR2 sequences are WSHSY and SAAADI. CDR3 sequence reads: CASSESRGYGYTF. DNA of the CDR3: TGCGCCAGCAGTGAGTCGCGAGGTTATGGCTACACCTTC.

A few counts support this clone. The chain combines TRBV6-5 with TRBJ1-2; no reliable D call. V gave up 7 bases and J gave up 0 bases, with 9 bases separating them. The CDR3 has 13 residues. Per the germline V gene, CDR1 is MNHEY and CDR2 is SVGAGI. As DNA, the CDR3 is TGTGCCAGCACCCCGGGTTCTAACTATGGCTACACCTTC. This sequence encodes CASTPGSNYGYTF.

This sequence joins TRBV28 and TRBJ1-2; a weak D match, TRBD1 (6 bases). CDR3 size: 14 residues. Trimming removed 2 bases at V and 8 bases at J, with 15 bases between. Germline V gives CDR1 MDHEN, CDR2 SYDVKM. The CDR3 region is CASSLTGHLTGYTF. The CDR3 region has the DNA TGTGCCAGCAGTTTAACGGGACACTTGACCGGCTACACCTTC.